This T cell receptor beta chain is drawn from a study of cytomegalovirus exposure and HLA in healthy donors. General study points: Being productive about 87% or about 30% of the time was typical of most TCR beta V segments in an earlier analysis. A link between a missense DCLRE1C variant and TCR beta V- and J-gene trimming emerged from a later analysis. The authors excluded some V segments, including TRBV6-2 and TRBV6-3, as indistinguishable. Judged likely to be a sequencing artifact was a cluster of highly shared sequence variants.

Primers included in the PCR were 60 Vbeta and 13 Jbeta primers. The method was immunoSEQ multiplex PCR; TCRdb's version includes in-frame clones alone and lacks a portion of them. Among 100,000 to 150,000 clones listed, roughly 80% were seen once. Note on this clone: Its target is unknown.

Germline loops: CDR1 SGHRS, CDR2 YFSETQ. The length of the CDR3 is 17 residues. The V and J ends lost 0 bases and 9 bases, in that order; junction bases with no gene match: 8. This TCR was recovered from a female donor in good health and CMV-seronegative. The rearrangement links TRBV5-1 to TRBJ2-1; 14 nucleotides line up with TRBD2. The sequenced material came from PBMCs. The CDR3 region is CASSLAAGTSGSFEQFF. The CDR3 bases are TGCGCCAGCAGCTTGGCCGCCGGGACTAGCGGGAGTTTTGAGCAGTTCTTC.